Detailed here is one T cell receptor beta chain. In germline, CDR1 is ENHRY, CDR2 SYGVKD. Trimming cost V 11 bases and J 5 bases, with 22 bases left between them. This CDR3 is 14 amino acids long. The sample comes from a study of control samples from healthy donors and cancer patients. Clones were read by immunoSEQ multiplex PCR, and TCRdb kept only the in-frame ones, dropping some. The data show 170,000 or so clones, over 80% seen once. The chain carries TRBV10-3 and TRBJ2-7; D might be TRBD2 (6 bases). This receptor was taken from a man aged 18 to 30 in good health. The sequencing sample was made of blood. The CDR3 nucleotides read TGTGCCTCACAAAACACGGGGGTGGGGGACGAGCAGTACTTC. It is translated as CASQNTGVGDEQYF.